This passage covers 30 T cell receptor beta chains from one sample sequenced in a study of human CD4 T cells and Enterobacteriaceae. The memory gate held CD4+ cells that were not CD45RA+CCR7+CD95- naive cells, over 95% pure. The protocol was immunoSEQ multiplex PCR, while the TCRdb copy is restricted to in-frame clones and leaves out a portion. The sample lists 25,000 to 35,000 clones, roughly four fifths occurring once. Material for sequencing was memory CD4+ T cells from blood. These receptor sequences come from a human donor in good health.

This sequence joins TRBV28 and TRBJ2-1; 8 bases are shared with TRBD2. With 7 bases clipped from V and 4 bases from J, the junction kept 9 bases outside the gene matches. CDR1 is MDHEN and CDR2 is SYDVKM in the germline V gene. This CDR3 region has 15 residues. The CDR3: CASTGGDTGYNEQFF. Here the CDR3 DNA reads TGTGCCAGCACCGGGGGGGACACCGGATACAATGAGCAGTTCTTC.

The chain links TRBV7-6 to TRBJ2-1; D gene ambiguous. Germline V gene sequence: CDR1 SGHVS, CDR2 FNYEAQ. V was cut by 5 bases and J by 6 bases, with 20 bases left in between. This CDR3 is 16 amino acids long. In DNA, the CDR3 is TGTGCCAGCAGCAACCACTACCGGTCTTCTCGCAATGAGCAGTTCTTC. Protein product: CASSNHYRSSRNEQFF.

This chain joins TRBV5-8 and TRBJ2-2, with 8 nucleotides matching TRBD1. The germline V gene encodes CDR1 SGHTS and CDR2 YDEGEE. V was clipped by 3 bases and J by 3 bases; unmatched bases: 10. CDR3 length equals 17 residues. As DNA, the CDR3 is TGTGCCAGCAGCTCCGGGACAGGACATATTGACACCGGGGAGCTGTTTTTT. This gives the protein CASSSGTGHIDTGELFF.

The rearrangement uses TRBV18 and TRBJ2-1; D tentatively reads TRBD1 or TRBD2 (7 bases each). Trimming removed 0 bases from V and 9 bases from J, with 12 bases in between. Germline lookup yields CDR1 KGHSH and CDR2 LQKENI. CDR3 length: 14 residues. The CDR3 region is CASSPPGGGTEQFF. The CDR3 region has the DNA TGTGCCAGCTCACCACCGGGAGGGGGCACTGAGCAGTTCTTC.

The chain carries TRBV5-4 and TRBJ2-7; D could derive from TRBD1 or TRBD2 (6 bases each). Looked up from germline, CDR1 is SGHNT and CDR2 is YYREEE (reference sequence). The V and J ends lost 4 bases and 3 bases respectively, with 14 bases between them. The CDR3 is made up of 14 amino acids. For the CDR3, the DNA is TGTGCCAGCAGCAAAAGGGGGGCCCTCTACGAGCAGTACTTC. Protein: CASSKRGALYEQYF. Full variable domain (rest looked up from reference TRBV5-4 and TRBJ2-7): ETGVTQSPTHLIKTRGQQVTLRCSSQSGHNTVSWYQQALGQGPQFIFQYYREEENGRGNFPPRFSGLQFPNYSSELNVNALELDDSALYLCASSKRGALYEQYFGPGTRLTVT.

The chain joins TRBV12-2 to TRBJ2-5; the table gives TRBD1 as D, unverified against the DNA. TRBV12-2 has pseudogene status. This CDR3 comprises 14 residues. The CDR3, as DNA: TGTGCAAGTCGCTTAGCGTCAGGGGTCGAGACCCAGTACTTC. Translating it yields CASRLASGVETQYF.

This chain joins TRBV9 and TRBJ2-3, with 13 bases fitting TRBD2. This CDR3 has 18 amino acids. Unmatched junction bases numbered 8, after V lost 0 bases and J lost 4 bases. Germline CDR1 is SGDLS and CDR2 is YYNGEE. Here the CDR3 reads CASSVGTSGRAFADTQYF. For the CDR3, the DNA is TGTGCCAGCAGCGTAGGTACTAGCGGGAGGGCCTTTGCAGATACGCAGTATTTT.

The chain uses TRBV27 and TRBJ1-1, with 7 bases matching TRBD1. The length of the CDR3 is 19 residues. Germline CDR1 MNHEY, CDR2 SMNVEV (reference sequence). Germline trimming cut 4 bases from V and 5 bases from J; bases unmatched to any gene: 22. The CDR3 DNA follows: TGTGCCAGCAGTTCCCTTAGGACAGGAGAGTTGGCCGTAAGAACTGAAGCTTTCTTT. Its translation: CASSSLRTGELAVRTEAFF.

The genes are TRBV5-4 and TRBJ2-1; 12 bases are shared with TRBD2. CDR3 length: 17 residues. With 0 bases clipped from V and 4 bases from J, the junction kept 5 bases outside the gene matches. From germline, CDR1 is SGHNT and CDR2 YYREEE (reference sequence). This CDR3 is CASSLGLAGGVYNEQFF. The CDR3 coding sequence is TGTGCCAGCAGCTTGGGTCTAGCGGGAGGGGTATACAATGAGCAGTTCTTC.

The genes are TRBV19 and TRBJ2-5; maybe TRBD1 (6 bases). Germline-derived CDR1 and CDR2 are LNHDA and SQIVND (reference sequence). The CDR3 is 13 amino acids. Trimming stripped 8 bases from V and 3 bases from J, with 13 bases between. The CDR3 sequence: CASALSGEETQYF. The DNA for the CDR3 is TGTGCCAGTGCACTTTCAGGGGAAGAGACCCAGTACTTC.

V is TRBV28 and J is TRBJ1-5, with D maybe TRBD1 (5 bases). Germline V gene data show CDR1 as MDHEN and CDR2 as SYDVKM. The ends were cut back, 4 bases at V and 1 base at J, with 11 bases in the middle. This CDR3 spans 15 amino acids. CDR3 protein: CASSSRGGSNQPQHF. CDR3 nucleotides: TGTGCCAGCAGTTCCCGCGGGGGGAGCAATCAGCCCCAGCATTTT.

This clone is classed as medium-sized. The chain joins TRBV5-4 to TRBJ2-7, with TRBD2 matching over 9 bases. V lost 0 bases, J lost 7 bases, and 11 bases stayed unmatched. Per germline, CDR1 SGHNT and CDR2 YYREEE (reference sequence). This CDR3 is 16 amino acids long. The CDR3, as DNA: TGTGCCAGCAGCTTGGTAGGGGCTAGCGGGAAGTTAGAGCAGTACTTC. Its protein product is CASSLVGASGKLEQYF.

This chain connects TRBV6-1 to TRBJ2-1, with 7 bases aligning to TRBD2. V shed 7 bases, J shed 4 bases, and the junction held 10 bases outside the gene matches. This CDR3 region has 15 residues. Germline CDR1 and CDR2: MNHNS and SASEGT. CDR3 region: CASKAAGVRYNEQFF. In nucleotides, the CDR3 is TGTGCCAGCAAAGCGGCGGGAGTACGTTACAATGAGCAGTTCTTC.

The rearrangement links TRBV5-5 to TRBJ2-2, with D tentatively TRBD1 (5 bases). CDR1 and CDR2 (germline): SGHKS, YYEKEE (reference sequence). V gave up 1 base and J gave up 0 bases, with 10 bases separating them. CDR3 length: 16 amino acids. CDR3 nucleotide sequence: TGTGCCAGCAGCTTGACAGGATACTCGAACACCGGGGAGCTGTTTTTT. The encoded protein is CASSLTGYSNTGELFF.

The chain uses TRBV11-2 and TRBJ2-5; 7 nucleotides align to TRBD2. The junction had 10 bases not matched to a gene; V was cut back by 3 bases and J by 3 bases. Germline V gene data show CDR1 as SGHAT and CDR2 as FQNNGV. This CDR3 has 16 residues. The DNA for the CDR3 is TGTGCCAGCAGCTTCCGAGGGCGGGAGAGGAAAGAGACCCAGTACTTC. The encoded protein is CASSFRGRERKETQYF.

The chain carries TRBV5-1 and TRBJ2-1; the match to TRBD2 covers 7 bases. The CDR3 is made up of 15 amino acids. Germline loops: CDR1 SGHRS, CDR2 YFSETQ. J gave up 10 bases and V 2 bases, and 12 bases lay outside the gene matches. As DNA, the CDR3 is TGCGCCAGCAGCTTAGCGGGACGGGGTGATTGGGAGCAGTTCTTC. It encodes CASSLAGRGDWEQFF.

The chain joins TRBV7-3 to TRBJ2-1; no firm D call. V dropped 5 bases and J dropped 0 bases, with 23 bases sitting between them. Germline values: CDR1 SGHTA, CDR2 FQGTGA. The length of the CDR3 is 19 residues. CDR3 bases: TGTGCCAGCAGCCCATCTGGGGTTCCCCCCGCAAGCTCCTACAATGAGCAGTTCTTC. It translates to CASSPSGVPPASSYNEQFF.

The chain joins TRBV25-1 to TRBJ2-1; 9 nucleotides agree with TRBD1. In germline, CDR1 is MGHDK, CDR2 SYGVNS. The CDR3 is made up of 15 amino acids. With 6 bases clipped from V and 5 bases from J, the junction kept 8 bases outside the gene matches. The CDR3, as DNA: TGTGCCAGCAGGATGGACAGGGGAGGGGACAATGAGCAGTTCTTC. Translating gives CASRMDRGGDNEQFF.

This chain uses TRBV6-6 with TRBJ1-2; D call uncertain. Germline-derived CDR1 and CDR2 are MNHNY and SVGAGI (reference sequence). The CDR3 has 12 amino acids. V dropped 8 bases and J dropped 5 bases, with 12 bases sitting between them. DNA for the CDR3: TGTGCCAGCGGCGCAGGCCTATATGGCTACACCTTC. Protein: CASGAGLYGYTF.

This clone has a single count. The rearrangement joins TRBV15 to TRBJ1-5, with a tentative D call TRBD1 (5 bases). This CDR3 is built from 17 residues. CDR1 and CDR2 (germline): LNHNV, YYDKDF (reference sequence). The V gene lost 1 base and the J gene lost 4 bases, with 17 bases spanning the gap. In DNA form, the CDR3 reads TGTGCCACCAGCAGAGTAGATAGGGGTGGCGCAAATCAGCCCCAGCATTTT. Protein: CATSRVDRGGANQPQHF.

This clone was detected once. The chain couples TRBV10-1 to TRBJ2-4, with D perhaps matching TRBD1 (5 bases). The CDR3 covers 18 residues. Germline assignment: CDR1 WNHNN and CDR2 SYGVQD (reference sequence). V dropped 4 bases and J dropped 1 base, with 20 bases sitting between them. CDR3 region: CASSVQQASDEAKNIQYF. Written as DNA, the CDR3 is TGCGCCAGCAGTGTACAACAGGCCTCAGACGAGGCCAAAAACATTCAGTACTTC.

This chain links TRBV5-1 with TRBJ2-1, with 15 bases that match TRBD2. CDR1 is SGHRS, CDR2 YFSETQ, per germline. V was pared by 0 bases and J by 9 bases, with 7 bases of the junction left unmatched. This CDR3 comprises 17 residues. The CDR3 DNA is TGCGCCAGCAGCTTGGCCGTAAGGACTAGCGGGAGGGCTGAGCAGTTCTTC. This gives the protein CASSLAVRTSGRAEQFF.

The chain combines TRBV12-5 with TRBJ2-1, with 8 bases aligning to TRBD2. Germline V gives CDR1 LGHNT, CDR2 FRNRAP. The CDR3 is 13 residues long. With 3 bases clipped from V and 6 bases from J, the junction kept 1 base outside the gene matches. CDR3 in amino acids: CASGFSGTNEQFF. The CDR3, as DNA: TGTGCTAGTGGTTTTAGCGGGACCAATGAGCAGTTCTTC.

This clone was seen only a few times. V usage is TRBV7-3 and J usage is TRBJ2-7, with a tentative D call TRBD1 (6 bases). The CDR3 is 14 residues long. Germline CDR1 is SGHTA and CDR2 is FQGTGA. The ends were cut back, 4 bases at V and 2 bases at J, with 12 bases in the middle. CDR3 in DNA: TGTGCCAGCAGCTACCGGACAGCTCCCTACGAGCAGTACTTC. Its translation: CASSYRTAPYEQYF.

The chain recombines TRBV5-4 with TRBJ2-3, with D perhaps TRBD2 (6 bases). Germline V CDR1 and CDR2: SGHNT, YYREEE (reference sequence). Trimming removed 0 bases from V and 0 bases from J, with 8 bases in between. The CDR3 sequence is 15 residues long. As DNA, the CDR3 is TGTGCCAGCAGCTTGGATAGCGGAAGCACAGATACGCAGTATTTT. Translated, it gives CASSLDSGSTDTQYF. The complete variable domain, with remaining parts taken from reference TRBV5-4 and TRBJ2-3, reads ETGVTQSPTHLIKTRGQQVTLRCSSQSGHNTVSWYQQALGQGPQFIFQYYREEENGRGNFPPRFSGLQFPNYSSELNVNALELDDSALYLCASSLDSGSTDTQYFGPGTRLTVL.

The chain joins TRBV14 to TRBJ2-1; D call uncertain. The CDR3 extends over 15 amino acids. Germline CDR1 reads SGHDN; CDR2 reads FVKESK. The V end was cut by 1 base, the J end by 7 bases, with 14 bases between. The CDR3 sequence: CASSQVGRLRNEQFF. DNA of the CDR3: TGTGCCAGCAGCCAAGTGGGTCGACTTCGTAATGAGCAGTTCTTC.

This clone was counted between two and nine times. The chain has TRBV27 and TRBJ1-2; 8 bases are shared with TRBD1. V was pared by 3 bases and J by 4 bases, with 4 bases of the junction left unmatched. This CDR3 comprises 14 residues. Germline lookup yields CDR1 MNHEY and CDR2 SMNVEV (reference sequence). The CDR3 coding sequence is TGTGCCAGCAGTTTCGGACAGGGACTCTATGGCTACACCTTC. This encodes CASSFGQGLYGYTF.

CDR3 DNA sequence: TGTGCCAGCAGCGGACAGGGTCAGTTCTTC. It yields the protein CASSGQGQFF. This chain connects TRBV11-2 to TRBJ2-1; 8 nucleotides match TRBD1. Trimming removed 5 bases from V and 13 bases from J; junction bases left unmatched: 1. CDR1 is SGHAT, CDR2 FQNNGV, per germline. This CDR3 comprises 10 residues.

As DNA, the CDR3 is TGTGCCAGCAGCGCAGGGGGCGCAGATAATCAGCCCCAGCATTTT. It translates to CASSAGGADNQPQHF. The chain uses TRBV25-1 and TRBJ1-5; 8 bases agree with TRBD1. CDR1 is MGHDK and CDR2 is SYGVNS in the germline V gene. Unmatched junction bases numbered 8, after V lost 6 bases and J lost 4 bases. The CDR3 sequence is 15 residues long.

The genes are TRBV27 and TRBJ1-2, with TRBD1 as a possible D gene (5 bases). Germline V gene data show CDR1 as MNHEY and CDR2 as SMNVEV (reference sequence). The CDR3 is made up of 16 amino acids. V lost 5 bases to trimming and J lost 14 bases, with 30 bases between them. The CDR3, as DNA: TGTGCCAGCAGTCCCACCAAGACTGTTTTGGGACCTACGAGAACCTTC. It yields the protein CASSPTKTVLGPTRTF.